The 24 T cell receptor beta chains below come from one sample, sequenced in a study of T cells in Graves' hyperthyroidism and ophthalmopathy. RNA transcripts were the template for amplifying TCR beta CDR3 regions. The primer set for the first-round RT-PCR of the TCR CDR3 was HTBI. TCRdb re-derived calls from the multiplex PCR reads in MiXCR, one entry per CDR3 protein. The sample yields around 430,000 distinct CDR3 sequences, 14% to 15% seen once. Sequenced material: blood. These receptors were taken from a woman under 40 with Graves' hyperthyroidism.

This CDR3 is CASSPRTPRAPETGELFF. CDR3 DNA sequence: TGTGCCAGCAGCCCGCGAACCCCCAGGGCCCCTGAAACCGGGGAGCTGTTTTTT. This chain links TRBV7-9 with TRBJ2-2, with D possibly TRBD1 on 5 matching bases. CDR3 size: 18 residues. The germline gives CDR1 SEHNR, CDR2 FQNEAQ (reference sequence). Between the trimmed V and J ends, which lost 5 bases and 5 bases, there was a span of 24 bases.

V is TRBV29-1 and J is TRBJ2-1, with 10 bases identical to TRBD2. V shed 2 bases, J shed 8 bases, and the junction held 6 bases outside the gene matches. The CDR3 is 14 amino acids. Looked up from germline, CDR1 is SQVTM and CDR2 is ANQGSEA. CDR3 DNA: TGCAGCGTTGAAACTAGCGGGAATCTCTATGAGCAGTTCTTC. This codes for CSVETSGNLYEQFF.

The CDR3 reads CASSLAGTSKETQYF. The CDR3 DNA follows: TGTGCCAGCAGTTTAGCCGGGACTAGCAAAGAGACCCAGTACTTC. This sequence joins TRBV27 and TRBJ2-5, with 9 bases fitting TRBD2. The trim removed 2 bases at V and 3 bases at J, leaving 4 bases unmatched. Germline CDR1 and CDR2: MNHEY and SMNVEV (reference sequence). The CDR3 length is 15 residues.

This chain joins TRBV13 and TRBJ1-1; D gene unclear. Germline V lookup: CDR1 PRHDT, CDR2 FYEKMQ (reference sequence). The CDR3 runs 15 residues. Trimming cost V 5 bases and J 4 bases, with 17 bases left between them. The CDR3: CASSPPPGPGTEAFF. CDR3 coding DNA: TGTGCCAGCAGCCCCCCCCCGGGTCCGGGCACTGAAGCTTTCTTT.

This clonotype was seen more than once but under ten times. V is TRBV12-3 or TRBV12-4 and J is TRBJ2-1; TRBD2 agrees at 11 bases. Germline trimming cut 1 base from V and 15 bases from J; bases unmatched to any gene: 11. There are 15 residues in the CDR3. The CDR3 protein is CASSLDVFRGLAVFF. The CDR3 DNA reads TGTGCCAGCAGTTTAGATGTATTTAGGGGACTAGCGGTGTTCTTC.

In regard to this clonotype: A clone one base away is much larger, so this may be a read error. The V gene is TRBV5-1, the J gene TRBJ2-1; D possibly corresponds to TRBD2 (5 bases). CDR1 is SGHRS and CDR2 is YFSETQ in the germline V gene. The CDR3 is made up of 14 amino acids. The CDR3 loop is CASRREPSYSEQFF. In nucleotides, the CDR3 is TGCGCCAGCAGGAGGGAGCCCTCCTACAGTGAGCAGTTCTTC.

This clonotype was seen at least ten times. The chain uses TRBV5-1 and TRBJ1-4; tentatively, D is TRBD1 (5 bases). Between the trimmed V and J ends, which lost 4 bases and 5 bases, there was a span of 9 bases. CDR3 length equals 13 residues. The germline gives CDR1 SGHRS, CDR2 YFSETQ. The CDR3 coding sequence is TGCGCCAGCAGCGAGGGGCCAAATGAAAAACTGTTTTTT. Its translation: CASSEGPNEKLFF.

This sequence joins TRBV28 and TRBJ2-1, with D unresolved. V lost 6 bases and J 6 bases, leaving 24 bases between the germline ends. Germline V gene data show CDR1 as MDHEN and CDR2 as SYDVKM. This CDR3 has 17 residues. CDR3 amino acids: CASRGPGGGGLGNEQFF. The CDR3 nucleotides are TGTGCCAGCAGAGGCCCGGGTGGTGGCGGCTTGGGCAATGAGCAGTTCTTC.

This clonotype was seen at least ten times. V is TRBV20-1 and J is TRBJ2-3, with 8 nucleotides matching TRBD2. CDR1 and CDR2 from the germline V gene are DFQATT and SNEGSKA (reference sequence). Unmatched junction bases numbered 12, after V lost 6 bases and J lost 4 bases. The CDR3 is 15 amino acids. This chain's CDR3 is CSAPRDGRAADTQYF. In nucleotides, the CDR3 is TGCAGTGCCCCGAGGGACGGGAGGGCGGCAGATACGCAGTATTTT.

The CDR3 loop reads CASSLDSYAADTQYF. CDR3 DNA sequence: TGTGCCAGCAGTTTGGACAGCTACGCCGCAGATACGCAGTATTTT. The V and J genes are TRBV6-1 and TRBJ2-3; perhaps TRBD1 as D (6 bases). In germline, CDR1 is MNHNS, CDR2 SASEGT. CDR3 length equals 15 residues. V dropped 5 bases and J dropped 4 bases, with 16 bases sitting between them.

This clonotype was seen more than once but under ten times. This sequence joins TRBV20-1 and TRBJ1-4, with D unclear. The CDR3 spans 14 residues. Germline CDR1 DFQATT, CDR2 SNEGSKA (reference sequence). Trimming cost V 6 bases and J 0 bases, with 11 bases left between them. The CDR3 loop reads CSAVEMSTNEKLFF. The CDR3 DNA reads as TGCAGTGCCGTCGAGATGTCAACTAATGAAAAACTGTTTTTT.

V usage is TRBV29-1 and J usage is TRBJ1-2; maybe TRBD1 (5 bases). Germline-derived CDR1 and CDR2 are SQVTM and ANQGSEA. V dropped 6 bases and J dropped 7 bases, with 18 bases sitting between them. The CDR3 runs 13 residues. The CDR3 reads CSVLTDKGPGYTF. In DNA, the CDR3 is TGCAGCGTCCTTACCGACAAGGGGCCTGGCTACACCTTC.

This clonotype was detected ten times or more. This rearrangement joins TRBV7-9 to TRBJ2-3; D may be TRBD2 (6 bases). V was cut by 1 base and J by 3 bases, with 11 bases left in between. Germline CDR1 reads SEHNR; CDR2 reads FQNEAQ (reference sequence). CDR3 length equals 15 residues. CDR3 residues: CASSLDGGNTDTQYF. CDR3 DNA sequence: TGTGCCAGCAGCTTAGACGGCGGGAATACAGATACGCAGTATTTT.

The V gene is TRBV18, the J gene TRBJ2-3; 12 bases match TRBD2. This CDR3 spans 18 amino acids. Germline V gene sequence: CDR1 KGHSH, CDR2 LQKENI. J was trimmed by 0 bases and V by 2 bases; bases with no gene match: 6. The CDR3 sequence is CASSPTGLAGTSTDTQYF. The DNA of the CDR3 is TGTGCCAGCTCACCAACTGGACTAGCGGGGACTAGCACAGATACGCAGTATTTT.

The sample holds many counts of this clonotype. V is TRBV7-2 and J is TRBJ2-7; 8 bases agree with TRBD2. Germline assignment: CDR1 SGHTA and CDR2 FQGNSA. The CDR3 runs to 14 residues. V lost 5 bases, J lost 4 bases, and 7 bases stayed unmatched. The DNA for the CDR3 is TGTGCCAGCAGCCCCAGCGGGAGAGGGTACGAGCAGTACTTC. This gives the protein CASSPSGRGYEQYF. Full variable domain (rest looked up from reference TRBV7-2 and TRBJ2-7): GAGVSQSPSNKVTEKGKDVELRCDPISGHTALYWYRQSLGQGLEFLIYFQGNSAPDKSGLPSDRFSAERTGGSVSTLTIQRTQQEDSAVYLCASSPSGRGYEQYFGPGTRLTVT.

This clonotype was counted ten times or more. The chain employs TRBV6-1 and TRBJ1-2; 9 bases are shared with TRBD1. The CDR3 totals 14 residues. V dropped 1 base and J dropped 7; count of bases not matched to a gene: 4. Germline V gene lookup returns CDR1 MNHNS and CDR2 SASEGT. This chain's CDR3 is CASSEEQGASGYTF. The CDR3 region has the DNA TGTGCCAGCAGTGAAGAACAGGGGGCGAGTGGCTACACCTTC.

The genes are TRBV24-1 and TRBJ2-3; TRBD2 agrees at 7 bases. The CDR3 extends over 15 amino acids. The trim removed 7 bases at V and 4 bases at J, leaving 10 bases unmatched. Looked up from germline, CDR1 is KGHDR and CDR2 is SFDVKD. CDR3 bases: TGTGCCACCAGGGCGGGAGAGTTGGGGGCAGATACGCAGTATTTT. Translation gives CATRAGELGADTQYF.

This clonotype was observed a few times. The chain combines TRBV3-1 with TRBJ2-3, with TRBD2 identical over 9 bases. The germline CDR1 and CDR2 sequences are LGHDT and YNNKEL (reference sequence). This CDR3 is 17 amino acids long. The J segment lost 5 bases and the V segment lost 6 bases, leaving 15 bases of the junction unmatched. The CDR3 DNA reads as TGTGCCAGCAGACGACTCGGGAGTAGCGGGGGCCGAGATACGCAGTATTTT. Protein sequence: CASRRLGSSGGRDTQYF.

This clonotype was counted many times. Here the CDR3 reads CASRTRQIRGNEQFF. The CDR3 nucleotides are TGTGCCAGCAGGACGAGGCAGATTCGGGGCAATGAGCAGTTCTTC. The genes are TRBV12-3 or TRBV12-4 and TRBJ2-1; TRBD2 might be the D (5 bases). CDR3 length: 15 amino acids. V lost 6 bases and J 6 bases, leaving 18 bases between the germline ends.

This clonotype has ten or more counts. The chain combines TRBV15 with TRBJ1-1; TRBD1 agrees at 7 bases. The CDR3 is 16 residues long. The V segment lost 0 bases and the J segment 2 bases; nucleotides outside the gene matches: 6. Germline CDR1 reads LNHNV; CDR2 reads YYDKDF (reference sequence). The CDR3 DNA sequence: TGTGCCACCAGCAGAGACAGGGGGGTTCTTAACACTGAAGCTTTCTTT. Its translation is CATSRDRGVLNTEAFF.

This clonotype was recorded at least ten times. CDR3 residues: CASSLERRGSYEQYF. The CDR3, as DNA: TGTGCCAGCAGTTTAGAACGGAGGGGCTCCTACGAGCAGTACTTC. The V gene is TRBV28, the J gene TRBJ2-7; maybe TRBD2 (6 bases). This CDR3 contains 15 residues. V lost 2 bases and J 0 bases, leaving 11 bases between the germline ends. The germline V gene has CDR1 MDHEN and CDR2 SYDVKM.

This clonotype was observed a few times. The rearrangement uses TRBV2 and TRBJ2-7; 9 nucleotides match TRBD1. Germline CDR1 and CDR2: SNHLY and FYNNEI. This CDR3 has 15 residues. Losses at the gene ends were 7 bases for V and 2 bases for J; bases not matched to a gene: 9. CDR3 nucleotides: TGTGCCAGCAAGACAGGGGGTTCGGCTGCCTACGAGCAGTACTTC. This codes for CASKTGGSAAYEQYF.

V is TRBV7-9 and J is TRBJ2-5; 8 bases match TRBD2. Germline CDR1 is SEHNR and CDR2 is FQNEAQ (reference sequence). This CDR3 spans 15 amino acids. J was trimmed by 3 bases and V by 5 bases; bases with no gene match: 8. The chain's CDR3 is CASSPWTGGEETQYF. DNA of the CDR3: TGTGCCAGCAGCCCGTGGACGGGAGGGGAAGAGACCCAGTACTTC.

In its sample, this clonotype was seen many times. This chain joins TRBV11-2 and TRBJ2-7; 7 bases line up with TRBD1. V was clipped by 1 base and J by 3 bases; unmatched bases: 6. This CDR3 contains 15 residues. CDR1 is SGHAT, CDR2 FQNNGV, per germline. The CDR3 loop reads CASSLVGTALYEQYF. CDR3 nucleotide sequence: TGTGCCAGCAGCTTAGTAGGGACAGCCCTCTACGAGCAGTACTTC.